These 26 T cell receptor beta chains came from one sample sequenced in a study of sequential checkpoint blockade in melanoma. Described treatment: randomized to nivolumab then ipilimumab (arm A) or the reverse (arm B). Using immunoSEQ multiplex PCR, the repertoire was profiled, and TCRdb retains in-frame clones only, with some absent. The sample consists of some 2,300 clones, 33% of them appearing once. The sequencing used tumor tissue (inferred from file names), collected from a patient given nivolumab and ipilimumab in sequence. Receptors were obtained from a human donor with melanoma.

This clone is labeled as medium-sized. CDR3 sequence (DNA): TGTGCCAGTAGCAAACGGCAGGGTACAGATACGCAGTATTTT. Translation gives CASSKRQGTDTQYF. The chain combines TRBV19 with TRBJ2-3; maybe TRBD1 (5 bases). The CDR3 is made up of 14 amino acids. Trimming removed 6 bases from V and 3 bases from J, with 13 bases in between. CDR1 and CDR2 from the germline V gene are LNHDA and SQIVND (reference sequence).

By share of the sample, this clone is medium-sized (0.01 to 0.1%). The rearrangement links TRBV11-3 to TRBJ2-5; 8 positions match TRBD1. CDR1 and CDR2 from the germline V gene are SGHNT and YENEEA. This CDR3 has 14 amino acids. J gave up 4 bases and V 3 bases, and 4 bases lay outside the gene matches. CDR3 nucleotides: TGTGCCAGCAGCTTCAGGGGGCGCGGAGAGACCCAGTACTTC. Protein: CASSFRGRGETQYF.

This clone qualifies as medium-sized. The chain uses TRBV6-1 and TRBJ2-7; D is undetermined. This CDR3 is built from 14 residues. V lost 1 base and J lost 2, with 9 bases in between. CDR1 and CDR2 (germline): MNHNS, SASEGT. Here the CDR3 reads CASSEGPNTYEQYF. In DNA form, the CDR3 reads TGTGCCAGCAGTGAAGGACCCAATACCTACGAGCAGTACTTC.

This clone qualifies as large. Here the CDR3 reads CASSPTGGNQETQYF. The CDR3, as DNA: TGTGCCAGCAGTCCTACAGGGGGAAACCAAGAGACCCAGTACTTC. This chain joins TRBV11-3 and TRBJ2-5, with 8 bases matching TRBD1. Germline loops: CDR1 SGHNT, CDR2 YENEEA. The J segment lost 0 bases and the V segment lost 6 bases, leaving 6 bases of the junction unmatched. This CDR3 is 15 amino acids long.

The sample holds a few counts of this clone. V and J are TRBV7-5 and TRBJ1-5; TRBD1 reflects the table's D call only, with no check against the DNA. TRBV7-5 counts as a pseudogene. This CDR3 spans 15 amino acids. In DNA, the CDR3 is TGTGCCAGCAGCTTGAGGTCGACAGGGGTTCAGCCCCAGCATTTT. Encoded protein: CASSLRSTGVQPQHF.

The V and J genes are TRBV19 and TRBJ2-1, with a tentative D call TRBD1 (7 bases). V shed 4 bases and J shed 7 bases, with 20 bases lying between them. Germline CDR1 is LNHDA and CDR2 is SQIVND (reference sequence). This CDR3 comprises 16 residues. As DNA, the CDR3 is TGTGCCAGTAGTACCCCGCTTGGACAGGAGGGTAATGAGCAGTTCTTC. This encodes CASSTPLGQEGNEQFF.

The chain couples TRBV6-8 to TRBJ2-1; 8 bases map to TRBD1. The CDR3 extends over 14 amino acids. Losses at the gene ends were 4 bases for V and 9 bases for J; bases not matched to a gene: 8. Germline values: CDR1 MNHGY, CDR2 SAAAGT. The CDR3, as DNA: TGTGCCAGCAGTTTAGGACAGGGTACCGGTGAGCAGTTCTTC. Protein: CASSLGQGTGEQFF.

The rearrangement uses TRBV5-1 and TRBJ1-1; 9 positions agree with TRBD1. The trim removed 4 bases at V and 1 base at J, leaving 5 bases unmatched. The CDR3 is 15 amino acids. Germline V gene sequence: CDR1 SGHRS, CDR2 YFSETQ. CDR3 in DNA: TGCGCCAGCAGCGAAGGGACAGGGTGGAACACTGAAGCTTTCTTT. It is translated as CASSEGTGWNTEAFF.

This clone was recorded a few times. The gene calls are TRBV11-3 and TRBJ1-3, with D possibly TRBD1 on 5 matching bases. CDR1 and CDR2 from the germline V gene are SGHNT and YENEEA. The CDR3 consists of 16 residues. V lost 1 base to trimming and J lost 4 bases, with 14 bases between them. The CDR3 protein is CASSLVRRADGNTIYF. DNA for the CDR3: TGTGCCAGCAGCTTAGTCCGCAGGGCGGACGGAAACACCATATATTTT.

This clone rates as large. J is TRBJ2-1 and V is TRBV5-1, with 10 nucleotides matching TRBD2. The germline gives CDR1 SGHRS, CDR2 YFSETQ. The CDR3 sequence is 15 residues long. V lost 2 bases, J lost 4 bases, and 3 bases stayed unmatched. CDR3 DNA: TGCGCCAGCAGCTTAGCGGGAGGGCTTTACAATGAGCAGTTCTTC. Amino acid sequence: CASSLAGGLYNEQFF.

The chain is built from TRBV6-8 and TRBJ2-2; 8 positions match TRBD2. The CDR3 extends over 15 amino acids. Trimming removed 5 bases from V and 5 bases from J; junction bases left unmatched: 7. The germline CDR1 and CDR2 sequences are MNHGY and SAAAGT. CDR3 sequence (DNA): TGTGCCAGCAGTCCGGGGGGGCGGATGACCGGGGAGCTGTTTTTT. Translation: CASSPGGRMTGELFF.

The chain carries TRBV19 and TRBJ1-5; no clear D. This CDR3 spans 16 amino acids. CDR1 and CDR2 from the germline V gene are LNHDA and SQIVND (reference sequence). V was cut by 6 bases and J by 2 bases, with 17 bases left in between. CDR3 sequence: CASSKAAGFGNQPQHF. For the CDR3, the DNA is TGTGCCAGTAGCAAGGCAGCGGGGTTCGGCAATCAGCCCCAGCATTTT.

This clone was observed a handful of times. This rearrangement joins TRBV19 to TRBJ1-1; D ambiguous. The CDR3 sequence is 16 residues long. The germline V and J ends were trimmed by 2 bases and 0 bases, with 13 bases remaining between them. Germline CDR1 LNHDA, CDR2 SQIVND (reference sequence). CDR3 bases: TGTGCCAGTAGTATATTTGGGCCACCCTTGAACACTGAAGCTTTCTTT. This sequence encodes CASSIFGPPLNTEAFF.

This chain uses TRBV28 with TRBJ1-1; D is undetermined. The V end lost 3 bases, the J end lost 9 bases, and 11 bases lay between the germline ends. The CDR3 runs 12 residues. Germline V gene sequence: CDR1 MDHEN, CDR2 SYDVKM. The CDR3 nucleotides read TGTGCCAGCAGTTTTAGCGGGCCCAAAGCTTTCTTT. This codes for CASSFSGPKAFF.

The chain links TRBV19 to TRBJ2-1; the D gene is possibly TRBD2 (5 bases). The V gene lost 3 bases and the J gene lost 8 bases, with 11 bases spanning the gap. The length of the CDR3 is 13 residues. Germline V lookup: CDR1 LNHDA, CDR2 SQIVND (reference sequence). Written as DNA, the CDR3 is TGTGCCAGTAGTATTTCGGAGGTAGATGAGCAGTTCTTC. Translating gives CASSISEVDEQFF.

This clone is deemed large. The CDR3 loop reads CASSLDAGVNTEAFF. The DNA of the CDR3 is TGTGCCAGCAGCTTGGATGCAGGGGTGAACACTGAAGCTTTCTTT. The rearrangement uses TRBV11-3 and TRBJ1-1, with D possibly being TRBD1 (6 bases). The length of the CDR3 is 15 residues. The V end was cut by 3 bases, the J end by 0 bases, with 11 bases between. From germline, CDR1 is SGHNT and CDR2 YENEEA.

The chain uses TRBV28 and TRBJ1-1; D remains ambiguous. CDR3 length: 15 residues. Trimming stripped 1 base from V and 1 base from J, with 10 bases between. Germline V CDR1 and CDR2: MDHEN, SYDVKM. CDR3 protein: CASSLYGRGNTEAFF. The CDR3 DNA reads as TGTGCCAGCAGTTTATACGGCCGGGGGAACACTGAAGCTTTCTTT.

A few counts support this clone. The V and J genes are TRBV15 and TRBJ2-1; 10 bases fit TRBD1. Unmatched junction bases numbered 5, after V lost 0 bases and J lost 3 bases. In germline, CDR1 is LNHNV, CDR2 YYDKDF (reference sequence). The CDR3 is 17 residues long. CDR3 region: CATSRDRGTGVYNEQFF. DNA of the CDR3: TGTGCCACCAGCAGAGATCGGGGGACAGGGGTCTACAATGAGCAGTTCTTC.

V and J are TRBV25-1 and TRBJ2-1, with 7 nucleotides matching TRBD1. The germline gives CDR1 MGHDK, CDR2 SYGVNS. This CDR3 comprises 16 residues. The junction had 6 bases not matched to a gene; V was cut back by 4 bases and J by 0 bases. The CDR3 region is CASSGDSSFSYNEQFF. The CDR3 nucleotides read TGTGCCAGCAGTGGGGACAGCAGCTTCTCCTACAATGAGCAGTTCTTC.

Relative to its sample, this clone is medium-sized. The gene calls are TRBV11-3 and TRBJ2-1; 9 nucleotides match TRBD2. The CDR3 is 16 residues long. Germline V lookup: CDR1 SGHNT, CDR2 YENEEA. Unmatched junction bases numbered 11, after V lost 7 bases and J lost 4 bases. The CDR3 DNA sequence: TGTGCCAGCAACCGACTCCCTAGCGGGGTATACAATGAGCAGTTCTTC. This codes for CASNRLPSGVYNEQFF. The whole variable domain, filled in from reference TRBV11-3 and TRBJ2-1, reads EAGVVQSPRYKIIEKKQPVAFWCNPISGHNTLYWYLQNLGQGPELLIRYENEEAVDDSQLPKDRFSAERLKGVDSTLKIQPAELGDSAVYLCASNRLPSGVYNEQFFGPGTRLTVL.

This clone has only a few counts. The V gene is TRBV6-8, the J gene TRBJ2-7, with D perhaps assigned TRBD1 or TRBD2 (6 bases each). V lost 5 bases and J lost 2, with 16 bases in between. The CDR3 totals 15 residues. The V gene's germline CDR1 is MNHGY and CDR2 SAAAGT. Here the CDR3 reads CASSPSGGRPYEQYF. CDR3 DNA sequence: TGTGCCAGCAGTCCCAGTGGGGGGCGGCCCTACGAGCAGTACTTC.

This clone was seen more than once but under ten times. The J gene is TRBJ2-7, the V gene TRBV14; D is unclear. The CDR3 loop spans 14 amino acids. Trimming removed 0 bases at V and 3 bases at J, with 9 bases between. Germline V gene data show CDR1 as SGHDN and CDR2 as FVKESK. CDR3 sequence reads: CASSQEGGHYEQYF. The CDR3 DNA reads as TGTGCCAGCAGCCAAGAAGGTGGGCACTACGAGCAGTACTTC.

Relative to its sample, this clone is medium-sized. The chain combines TRBV11-3 with TRBJ2-7, with 14 bases matching TRBD2. The junction had 14 bases not matched to a gene; V was cut back by 4 bases and J by 6 bases. The CDR3 consists of 18 residues. The V gene's germline CDR1 is SGHNT and CDR2 YENEEA. The CDR3 protein is CASSSGLAGATNPSEQYF. CDR3 nucleotide sequence: TGTGCCAGCAGCTCGGGACTAGCGGGGGCCACCAACCCCTCCGAGCAGTACTTC.

V gene TRBV6-8 combines with J gene TRBJ1-5; the D gene is possibly TRBD1 (6 bases). Germline-derived CDR1 and CDR2 are MNHGY and SAAAGT. This CDR3 spans 15 amino acids. V was trimmed by 0 bases and J by 3 bases, leaving 9 bases between them. The CDR3 loop reads CASSYSDRPNQPQHF. CDR3 DNA: TGTGCCAGCAGTTACTCGGACAGACCCAATCAGCCCCAGCATTTT.

This clone was detected a few times. The chain employs TRBV15 and TRBJ1-2; D gene uncertain. Germline V lookup: CDR1 LNHNV, CDR2 YYDKDF (reference sequence). Trimming removed 1 base from V and 4 bases from J, with 13 bases in between. This CDR3 is 15 amino acids long. The CDR3 nucleotides are TGTGCCACCAGCAGAGTTCCCGACCGACTCTATGGCTACACCTTC. Translating gives CATSRVPDRLYGYTF.

This chain links TRBV5-1 with TRBJ2-7; 13 bases align to TRBD2. With 6 bases clipped from V and 2 bases from J, the junction kept 5 bases outside the gene matches. CDR1 is SGHRS and CDR2 is YFSETQ in the germline V gene. This CDR3 has 15 residues. CDR3 sequence reads: CASMRGLAGTYEQYF. The CDR3 DNA reads as TGCGCCAGCATGAGGGGACTAGCGGGAACCTACGAGCAGTACTTC.